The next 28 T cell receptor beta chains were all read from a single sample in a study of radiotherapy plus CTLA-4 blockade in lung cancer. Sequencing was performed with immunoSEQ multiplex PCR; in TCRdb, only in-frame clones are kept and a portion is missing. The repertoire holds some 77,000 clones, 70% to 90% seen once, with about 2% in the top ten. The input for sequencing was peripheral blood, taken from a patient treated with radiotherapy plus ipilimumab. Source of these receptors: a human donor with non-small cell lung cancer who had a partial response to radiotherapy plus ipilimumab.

The DNA of the CDR3 is TGTGCCAGCAGTGACAGGGAAGAGACCCAGTACTTC. Residues: CASSDREETQYF. This chain joins TRBV2 and TRBJ2-5; D possibly corresponds to TRBD1 (5 bases). The germline V and J ends were trimmed by 3 bases and 3 bases, with 5 bases remaining between them. This CDR3 region has 12 residues. The germline V gene has CDR1 SNHLY and CDR2 FYNNEI.

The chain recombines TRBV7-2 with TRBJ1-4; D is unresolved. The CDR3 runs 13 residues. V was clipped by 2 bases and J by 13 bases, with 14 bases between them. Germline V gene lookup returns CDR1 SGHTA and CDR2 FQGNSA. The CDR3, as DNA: TGTGCCAGCAGCTTAACCCAAGTGGGGAGACTGTTTTTT. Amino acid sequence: CASSLTQVGRLFF. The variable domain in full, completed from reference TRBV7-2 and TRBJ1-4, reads GAGVSQSPSNKVTEKGKDVELRCDPISGHTALYWYRQSLGQGLEFLIYFQGNSAPDKSGLPSDRFSAERTGGSVSTLTIQRTQQEDSAVYLCASSLTQVGRLFFGSGTQLSVL.

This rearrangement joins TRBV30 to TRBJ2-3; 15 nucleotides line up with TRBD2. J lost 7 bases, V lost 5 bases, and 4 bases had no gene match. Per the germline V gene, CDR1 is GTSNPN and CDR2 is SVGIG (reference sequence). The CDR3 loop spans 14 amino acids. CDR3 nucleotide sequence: TGTGCCTGGGTGGGGACTAGCGGGGGGCATACGCAGTATTTT. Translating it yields CAWVGTSGGHTQYF.

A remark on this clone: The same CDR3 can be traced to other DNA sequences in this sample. For the CDR3, the DNA is TGTGCCAGTGAGAGCGGGAGCTCCTACAATGAGCAGTTCTTC. Amino acids: CASESGSSYNEQFF. This rearrangement joins TRBV19 to TRBJ2-1; TRBD2 aligns across 8 bases. Germline lookup yields CDR1 LNHDA and CDR2 SQIVND (reference sequence). CDR3 length: 14 residues. V lost 8 bases and J lost 0; bases outside the gene matches: 3.

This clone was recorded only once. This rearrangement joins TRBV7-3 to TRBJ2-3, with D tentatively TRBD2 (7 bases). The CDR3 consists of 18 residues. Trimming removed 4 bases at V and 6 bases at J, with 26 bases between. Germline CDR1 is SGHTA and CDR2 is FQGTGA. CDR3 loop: CASSSALGGGTGVDTQYF. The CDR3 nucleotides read TGTGCCAGCAGCTCCGCCCTGGGGGGGGGCACGGGAGTTGATACGCAGTATTTT.

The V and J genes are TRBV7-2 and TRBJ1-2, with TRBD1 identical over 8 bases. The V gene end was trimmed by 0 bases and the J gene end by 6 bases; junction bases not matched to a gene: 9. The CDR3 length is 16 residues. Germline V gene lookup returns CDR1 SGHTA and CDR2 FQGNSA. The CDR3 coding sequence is TGTGCCAGCAGCTTAGCGTCTCAGGACAGGGTAAATGGCTACACCTTC. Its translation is CASSLASQDRVNGYTF.

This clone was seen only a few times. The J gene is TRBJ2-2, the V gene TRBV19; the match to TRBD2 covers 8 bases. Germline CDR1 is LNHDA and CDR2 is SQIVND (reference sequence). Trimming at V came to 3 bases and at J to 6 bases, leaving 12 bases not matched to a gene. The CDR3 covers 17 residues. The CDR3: CASSIEREGVSSGELFF. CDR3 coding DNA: TGTGCCAGTAGTATTGAACGGGAGGGGGTTTCGTCCGGGGAGCTGTTTTTT.

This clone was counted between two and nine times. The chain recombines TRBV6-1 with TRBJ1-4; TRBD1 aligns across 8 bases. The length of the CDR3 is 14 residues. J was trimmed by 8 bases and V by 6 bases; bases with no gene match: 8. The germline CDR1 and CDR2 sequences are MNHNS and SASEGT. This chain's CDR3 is CASRADRGREKLFF. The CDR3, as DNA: TGTGCCAGCAGAGCTGACAGGGGTCGGGAAAAACTGTTTTTT.

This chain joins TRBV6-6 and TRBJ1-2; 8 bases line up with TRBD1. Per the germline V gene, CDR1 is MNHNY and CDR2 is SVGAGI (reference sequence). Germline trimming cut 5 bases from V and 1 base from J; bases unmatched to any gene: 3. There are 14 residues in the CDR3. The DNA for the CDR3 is TGTGCCAGCAGTAGGACAGGGATTAACTATGGCTACACCTTC. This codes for CASSRTGINYGYTF.

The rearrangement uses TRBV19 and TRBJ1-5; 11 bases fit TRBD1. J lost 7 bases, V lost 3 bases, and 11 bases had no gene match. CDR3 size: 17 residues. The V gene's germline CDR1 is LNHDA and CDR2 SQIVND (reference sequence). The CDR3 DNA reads TGTGCCAGTAGTATGGGGGGGACGGGACAGGGGGAACAGCCCCAGCATTTT. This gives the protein CASSMGGTGQGEQPQHF.

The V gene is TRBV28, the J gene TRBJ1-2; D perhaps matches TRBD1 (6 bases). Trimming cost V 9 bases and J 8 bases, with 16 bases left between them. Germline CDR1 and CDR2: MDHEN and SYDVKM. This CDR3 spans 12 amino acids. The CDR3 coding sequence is TGTGCCAGTACACCCCAGGGGTCGGGCTACACCTTC. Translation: CASTPQGSGYTF.

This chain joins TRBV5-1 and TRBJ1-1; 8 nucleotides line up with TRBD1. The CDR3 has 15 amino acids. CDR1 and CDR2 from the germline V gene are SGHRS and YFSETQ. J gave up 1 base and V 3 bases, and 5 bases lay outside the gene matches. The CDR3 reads CASSSTGDGNTEAFF. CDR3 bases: TGCGCCAGCAGCTCGACAGGGGATGGGAACACTGAAGCTTTCTTT.

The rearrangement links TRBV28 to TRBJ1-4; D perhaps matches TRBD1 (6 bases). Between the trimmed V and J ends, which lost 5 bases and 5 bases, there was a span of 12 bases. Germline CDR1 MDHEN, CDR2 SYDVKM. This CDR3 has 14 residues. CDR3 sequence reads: CASSLRQENEKLFF. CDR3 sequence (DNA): TGTGCCAGCAGTCTACGACAGGAGAATGAAAAACTGTTTTTT. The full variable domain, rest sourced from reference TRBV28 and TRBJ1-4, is DVKVTQSSRYLVKRTGEKVFLECVQDMDHENMFWYRQDPGLGLRLIYFSYDVKMKEKGDIPEGYSVSREKKERFSLILESASTNQTSMYLCASSLRQENEKLFFGSGTQLSVL.

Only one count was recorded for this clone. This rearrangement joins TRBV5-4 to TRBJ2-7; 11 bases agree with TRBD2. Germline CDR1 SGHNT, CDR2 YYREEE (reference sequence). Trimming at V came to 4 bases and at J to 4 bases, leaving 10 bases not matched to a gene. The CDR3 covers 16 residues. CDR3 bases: TGTGCCAGCAGCGGAGGTTCGGGACTAGCGGCTTACGAGCAGTACTTC. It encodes CASSGGSGLAAYEQYF.

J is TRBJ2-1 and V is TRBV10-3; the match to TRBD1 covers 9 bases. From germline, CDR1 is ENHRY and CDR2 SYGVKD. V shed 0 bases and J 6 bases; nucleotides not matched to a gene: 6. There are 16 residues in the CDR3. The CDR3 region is CAISESPGQGSNEQFF. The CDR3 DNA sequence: TGTGCCATCAGTGAGTCACCGGGACAGGGTTCCAATGAGCAGTTCTTC.

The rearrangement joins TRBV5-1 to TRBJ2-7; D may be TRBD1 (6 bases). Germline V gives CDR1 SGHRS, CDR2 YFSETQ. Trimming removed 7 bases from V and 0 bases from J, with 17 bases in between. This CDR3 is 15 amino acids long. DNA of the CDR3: TGCGCCAGCGGGTCTGGGACACTGACCTCCTACGAGCAGTACTTC. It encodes CASGSGTLTSYEQYF.

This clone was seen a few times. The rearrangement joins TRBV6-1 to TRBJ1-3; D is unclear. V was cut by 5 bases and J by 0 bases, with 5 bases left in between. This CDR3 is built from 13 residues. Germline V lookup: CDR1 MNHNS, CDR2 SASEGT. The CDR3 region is CASSQISGNTIYF. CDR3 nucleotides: TGTGCCAGCAGTCAGATCTCTGGAAACACCATATATTTT.

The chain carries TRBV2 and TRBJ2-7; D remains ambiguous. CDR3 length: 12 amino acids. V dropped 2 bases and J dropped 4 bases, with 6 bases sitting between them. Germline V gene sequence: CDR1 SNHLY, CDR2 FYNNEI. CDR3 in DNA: TGTGCCAGCAGTGAATCGGGTTACGAGCAGTACGTC. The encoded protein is CASSESGYEQYV.

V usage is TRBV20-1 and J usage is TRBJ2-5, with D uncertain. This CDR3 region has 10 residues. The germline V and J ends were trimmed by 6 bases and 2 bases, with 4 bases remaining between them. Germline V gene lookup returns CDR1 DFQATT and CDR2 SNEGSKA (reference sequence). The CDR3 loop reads CSAQQETQYF. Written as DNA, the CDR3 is TGCAGTGCACAACAAGAGACCCAGTACTTC.

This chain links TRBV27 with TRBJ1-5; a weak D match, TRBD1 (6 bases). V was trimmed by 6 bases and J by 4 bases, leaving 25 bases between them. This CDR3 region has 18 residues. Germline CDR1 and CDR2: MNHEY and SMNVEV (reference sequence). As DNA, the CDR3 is TGTGCCAGCAGACCACCTGGTTCAGGGGACCTTTGGAATCAGCCCCAGCATTTT. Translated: CASRPPGSGDLWNQPQHF.

The CDR3 loop reads CASKRSGDEQFF. The CDR3 nucleotides are TGTGCCAGCAAGAGGTCTGGCGATGAGCAGTTCTTC. The chain carries TRBV25-1 and TRBJ2-1; no definite D call. Germline CDR1 reads MGHDK; CDR2 reads SYGVNS. CDR3 length equals 12 residues. The ends were cut back, 7 bases at V and 8 bases at J, with 12 bases in the middle.

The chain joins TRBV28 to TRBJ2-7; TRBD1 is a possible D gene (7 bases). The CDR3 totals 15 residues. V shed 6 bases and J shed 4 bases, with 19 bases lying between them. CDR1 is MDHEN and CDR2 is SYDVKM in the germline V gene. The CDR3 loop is CASRRRGHVLYEQYF. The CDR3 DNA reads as TGTGCCAGCAGGAGGAGGGGGCATGTGTTATACGAGCAGTACTTC.

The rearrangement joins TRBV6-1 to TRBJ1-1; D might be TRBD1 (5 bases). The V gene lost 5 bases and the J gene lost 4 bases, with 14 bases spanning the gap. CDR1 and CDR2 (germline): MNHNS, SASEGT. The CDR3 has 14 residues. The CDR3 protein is CASSTNPGGTEAFF. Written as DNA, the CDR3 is TGTGCCAGCAGTACTAACCCCGGGGGCACTGAAGCTTTCTTT.

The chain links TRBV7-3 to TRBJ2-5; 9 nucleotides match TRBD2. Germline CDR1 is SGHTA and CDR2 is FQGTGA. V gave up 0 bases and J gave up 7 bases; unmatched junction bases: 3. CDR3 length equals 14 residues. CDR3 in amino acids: CASSLTSGSGTQYF. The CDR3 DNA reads TGTGCCAGCAGCTTAACTAGCGGGAGTGGGACCCAGTACTTC.

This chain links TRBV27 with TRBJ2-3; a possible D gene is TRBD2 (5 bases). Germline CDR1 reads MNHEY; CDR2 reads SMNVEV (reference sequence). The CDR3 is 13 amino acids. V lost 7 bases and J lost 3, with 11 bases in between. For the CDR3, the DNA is TGTGCCAGCACCCTAACGGGGACAGATACGCAGTATTTT. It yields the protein CASTLTGTDTQYF.

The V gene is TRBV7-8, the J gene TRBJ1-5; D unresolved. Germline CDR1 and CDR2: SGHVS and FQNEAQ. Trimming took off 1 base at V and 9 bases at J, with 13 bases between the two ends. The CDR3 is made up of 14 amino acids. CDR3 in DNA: TGTGCCAGCAGCTTAGGCAGATTTTTTCCGCCCCAGCATTTT. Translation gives CASSLGRFFPPQHF.

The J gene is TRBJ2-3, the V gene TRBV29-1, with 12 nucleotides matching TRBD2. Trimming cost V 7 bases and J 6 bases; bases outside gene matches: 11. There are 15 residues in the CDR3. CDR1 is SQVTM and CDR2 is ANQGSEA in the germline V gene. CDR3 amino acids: CSARILAGGSDTQYF. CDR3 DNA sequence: TGCAGCGCAAGAATACTAGCGGGAGGCTCGGATACGCAGTATTTT.

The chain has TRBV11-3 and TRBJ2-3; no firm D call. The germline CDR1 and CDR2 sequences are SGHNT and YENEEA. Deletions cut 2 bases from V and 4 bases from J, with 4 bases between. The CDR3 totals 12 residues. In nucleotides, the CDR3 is TGTGCCAGCAGCTTACTCGCAGATACGCAGTATTTT. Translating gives CASSLLADTQYF.